The sample holds a few counts of the clone carrying this T cell receptor beta chain. Its antigen is currently unknown. The data originate from a study of cytomegalovirus exposure and HLA in healthy donors. PCR was performed using 60 Vbeta and 13 Jbeta primers. The table came from immunoSEQ multiplex PCR; TCRdb's copy has only in-frame clones and leaves some out. The sample lists roughly 180,000 clones, around 80% seen once, with around 4.9% in the top ten. The germline V gene encodes CDR1 SNHLY and CDR2 FYNNEI. Trimming pared 7 bases from V and 6 bases from J, leaving 18 bases between. This CDR3 has 14 residues. Findings and caveats of the study: Reports state that TCR beta sequences accurately predicted most subjects' HLA-A and HLA-B alleles.

The TCR sequence derives from a young man in good health and CMV-seronegative. The chain combines TRBV2 with TRBJ1-2, with D possibly being TRBD1 (5 bases). Specimen: PBMCs. CDR3 DNA sequence: TGTGCCAGCACCCAGAGCAGGGAACCCAATGGCTACACCTTC. This sequence encodes CASTQSREPNGYTF.